These 32 T cell receptor beta chains were sequenced from one sample in a study of blood T cell repertoires in COVID-19. Repertoires were generated with immunoSEQ multiplex PCR, while TCRdb's copy carries only in-frame clones and drops some. The sample includes about 230,000 clones, 81% of them seen just once. The sample was peripheral blood. These receptors were taken from a woman of 80 years or more with acute or convalescent COVID-19.

The rearrangement uses TRBV18 and TRBJ2-7, with 9 bases aligning to TRBD2. Germline CDR1 reads KGHSH; CDR2 reads LQKENI. The CDR3 has 15 amino acids. J lost 2 bases, V lost 4 bases, and 6 bases had no gene match. DNA of the CDR3: TGTGCCAGCTCACTTGGAGCGGGGGGCCCCTACGAGCAGTACTTC. It yields the protein CASSLGAGGPYEQYF.

This chain uses TRBV18 with TRBJ1-2, with TRBD1 identical over 8 bases. J was trimmed by 0 bases and V by 5 bases; bases with no gene match: 5. Germline CDR1 KGHSH, CDR2 LQKENI. The CDR3 is made up of 15 amino acids. The CDR3 DNA reads as TGTGCCAGCTCAACGGGGACAGGAACTAACTATGGCTACACCTTC. This gives the protein CASSTGTGTNYGYTF.

V gene TRBV10-1 combines with J gene TRBJ2-7; 7 bases match TRBD2. The CDR3 runs 15 residues. CDR1 is WNHNN and CDR2 is SYGVQD in the germline V gene (reference sequence). The J segment lost 2 bases and the V segment lost 2 bases, leaving 6 bases of the junction unmatched. The CDR3: CASSEPWTSAYEQYF. The CDR3 DNA is TGCGCCAGCAGTGAGCCTTGGACTAGTGCCTACGAGCAGTACTTC.

The gene calls are TRBV10-3 and TRBJ1-5, with D possibly TRBD1 on 6 matching bases. Germline V gene sequence: CDR1 ENHRY, CDR2 SYGVKD. CDR3 length equals 16 residues. With 0 bases removed from V and 3 bases from J, the gap between germline ends came to 12 bases. CDR3 residues: CAISESGGLLNQPQHF. The CDR3 DNA sequence: TGTGCCATCAGTGAGTCGGGGGGGCTCCTCAATCAGCCCCAGCATTTT.

Remarks on this clone: Other DNA sequences in the sample encode the same CDR3. This chain links TRBV5-1 with TRBJ1-5, with D tentatively TRBD1 (5 bases). The CDR3 consists of 13 residues. Trimming stripped 0 bases from V and 5 bases from J, with 6 bases between. The germline gives CDR1 SGHRS, CDR2 YFSETQ. The CDR3 loop is CASSLAGDQPQHF. The CDR3 coding sequence is TGCGCCAGCAGCTTGGCGGGGGATCAGCCCCAGCATTTT.

The chain couples TRBV5-4 to TRBJ1-3; D not certain. The CDR3 spans 16 residues. Per germline, CDR1 SGHNT and CDR2 YYREEE (reference sequence). The germline V and J ends were trimmed by 1 base and 0 bases, with 11 bases remaining between them. The CDR3 DNA is TGTGCCAGCAGCTTGTCGGGTGGTTTCTCTGGAAACACCATATATTTT. Translation gives CASSLSGGFSGNTIYF.

This clone has just a few counts. The chain carries TRBV25-1 and TRBJ2-7; D is perhaps TRBD1 (5 bases). Trimming left V 6 bases short and J 1 base short, with 10 bases between. The germline CDR1 and CDR2 sequences are MGHDK and SYGVNS. This CDR3 comprises 13 residues. CDR3 coding DNA: TGTGCCAGCAGGGCGGACACGTCCTACGAGCAGTACTTC. Translation: CASRADTSYEQYF.

This chain connects TRBV28 to TRBJ2-7; 11 bases are a match to TRBD2. The CDR3 runs 16 residues. V shed 4 bases and J 2 bases; nucleotides not matched to a gene: 7. Germline V lookup: CDR1 MDHEN, CDR2 SYDVKM. DNA for the CDR3: TGTGCCAGCAGTTCGGCCGGGACTAGCGGCGCCTACGAGCAGTACTTC. It encodes CASSSAGTSGAYEQYF.

This chain uses TRBV9 with TRBJ2-2; tentative D call: TRBD2 (7 bases). CDR3 size: 16 residues. CDR1 and CDR2 (germline): SGDLS, YYNGEE. Trimming pared 4 bases from V and 1 base from J, leaving 14 bases between. The CDR3 reads CASSLGGDRNTGELFF. For the CDR3, the DNA is TGTGCCAGCAGCCTAGGGGGGGACCGGAACACCGGGGAGCTGTTTTTT.

The J gene is TRBJ2-2, the V gene TRBV5-1; D is unclear. V was clipped by 0 bases and J by 3 bases, with 12 bases between them. CDR3 length: 16 residues. From germline, CDR1 is SGHRS and CDR2 YFSETQ. The CDR3 here is CASSLDNSRDTGELFF. Here the CDR3 DNA reads TGCGCCAGCAGCTTGGATAATAGTCGGGACACCGGGGAGCTGTTTTTT.

This clone was found a few times. The chain combines TRBV2 with TRBJ1-1; D is undetermined. V was trimmed by 6 bases and J by 7 bases, leaving 9 bases between them. CDR3 length: 11 amino acids. Per the germline V gene, CDR1 is SNHLY and CDR2 is FYNNEI. The CDR3 nucleotides are TGTGCCAGCAGAACAGTTATTGAAGCTTTCTTT. Translation: CASRTVIEAFF.

The chain has TRBV18 and TRBJ1-2; TRBD1 aligns across 10 bases. Germline loops: CDR1 KGHSH, CDR2 LQKENI. The junction had 5 bases not matched to a gene; V was cut back by 2 bases and J by 2 bases. This CDR3 is 16 amino acids long. CDR3 DNA sequence: TGTGCCAGCTCACCAGCGACAGGGGGCCTAAACTATGGCTACACCTTC. Its protein is CASSPATGGLNYGYTF.

V is TRBV23-1 and J is TRBJ2-1, with unresolved D. TRBV23-1 is recorded as an ORF, its role being uncertain. V lost 8 bases to trimming and J lost 6 bases, with 8 bases between them. The CDR3 totals 11 residues. The CDR3 here is CASPHSNEQFF. The CDR3 bases are TGCGCCAGCCCCCATTCCAATGAGCAGTTCTTC.

The chain has TRBV19 and TRBJ1-2, with 10 bases matching TRBD1. Germline lookup yields CDR1 LNHDA and CDR2 SQIVND (reference sequence). CDR3 length: 16 amino acids. The ends lost 4 bases at V and 3 bases at J; junction bases unmatched: 8. The CDR3 here is CASSTETGGPYYGYTF. DNA for the CDR3: TGTGCCAGTAGTACCGAGACAGGGGGCCCCTACTATGGCTACACCTTC.

The chain carries TRBV27 and TRBJ2-3; D is undetermined. The germline V gene has CDR1 MNHEY and CDR2 SMNVEV (reference sequence). Trimming cost V 5 bases and J 2 bases, with 5 bases left between them. This CDR3 has 12 amino acids. CDR3 protein: CASSPNTDTQYF. The DNA for the CDR3 is TGTGCCAGCAGTCCCAACACAGATACGCAGTATTTT.

The gene calls are TRBV5-4 and TRBJ1-2, with D unresolved. V was cut by 1 base and J by 4 bases, with 8 bases left in between. The CDR3 length is 13 residues. The germline V gene encodes CDR1 SGHNT and CDR2 YYREEE (reference sequence). This CDR3 is CASSLMGSYGYTF. CDR3 DNA: TGTGCCAGCAGCTTGATGGGGAGCTATGGCTACACCTTC.

The chain combines TRBV7-3 with TRBJ2-7; D gene ambiguous. The CDR3 length is 16 residues. V was cut by 1 base and J by 1 base, with 14 bases left in between. Looked up from germline, CDR1 is SGHTA and CDR2 is FQGTGA. CDR3 sequence reads: CASSLRIGSDSYEQYF. CDR3 nucleotides: TGTGCCAGCAGCTTAAGGATCGGGTCGGATTCCTACGAGCAGTACTTC.

The CDR3 protein is CASRPGAGSGNTIYF. The CDR3 coding sequence is TGTGCCAGCAGGCCCGGTGCGGGCTCTGGAAACACCATATATTTT. The rearrangement joins TRBV28 to TRBJ1-3; the D is unclear. The CDR3 length is 15 residues. Trimming cost V 6 bases and J 0 bases, with 12 bases left between them. Germline V lookup: CDR1 MDHEN, CDR2 SYDVKM.

This sequence joins TRBV2 and TRBJ1-4, with TRBD1 as a possible D gene (5 bases). CDR3 length: 12 residues. V was pared by 6 bases and J by 14 bases, with 16 bases between. Germline V lookup: CDR1 SNHLY, CDR2 FYNNEI. For the CDR3, the DNA is TGTGCCAGCAGGGTTGACAGCTATCATCTGTTTTTT. Translating gives CASRVDSYHLFF.

The chain has TRBV11-2 and TRBJ2-1; 11 nucleotides align to TRBD2. CDR1 is SGHAT, CDR2 FQNNGV, per germline. V lost 7 bases, J lost 7 bases, and 9 bases stayed unmatched. This CDR3 is built from 15 residues. For the CDR3, the DNA is TGTGCCAGCACCCTGACTAGCGGGGTATCGAATGAGCAGTTCTTC. Translation: CASTLTSGVSNEQFF.

The chain couples TRBV5-4 to TRBJ2-1; TRBD2 is a possible D gene (6 bases). CDR1 is SGHNT and CDR2 is YYREEE in the germline V gene (reference sequence). The CDR3 totals 15 residues. V shed 7 bases and J shed 0 bases, with 14 bases lying between them. The CDR3, as DNA: TGTGCCAGCCTTTCACGGGGGAGCTCCTACAATGAGCAGTTCTTC. Translation: CASLSRGSSYNEQFF.

The chain joins TRBV6-5 to TRBJ1-2; the D is unclear. Germline CDR1 and CDR2: MNHEY and SVGAGI. The CDR3 has 13 amino acids. The V and J ends lost 7 bases and 8 bases respectively, with 17 bases between them. The CDR3 nucleotides are TGTGCCAGCACAAGAGGGAGGGTCGACGGCTACACCTTC. It yields the protein CASTRGRVDGYTF.

This CDR3 reads CASSTQETEAFF. The CDR3 DNA is TGTGCCAGCAGTACCCAGGAAACTGAAGCTTTCTTT. This rearrangement joins TRBV3-1 (or the pseudogene TRBV3-2) to TRBJ1-1; no definite D call. This CDR3 contains 12 residues. Trimming removed 6 bases at V and 5 bases at J, with 10 bases between. Germline CDR1 and CDR2: LGHDT and YNNKEL (reference sequence).

The CDR3 DNA reads TGTGCCAGCAGCCCCGCGGGGAGGGCTCCAAATCAGCCCCAGCATTTT. Its protein product is CASSPAGRAPNQPQHF. The J gene is TRBJ1-5, the V gene TRBV5-8; D ambiguous. The CDR3 covers 16 residues. The V end lost 4 bases, the J end lost 4 bases, and 18 bases lay between the germline ends. CDR1 SGHTS and CDR2 YDEGEE come from the germline V gene. Filled out from reference TRBV5-8 and TRBJ1-5, the complete variable domain reads EAGVTQSPTHLIKTRGQQATLRCSPISGHTSVYWYQQALGLGLQFLLWYDEGEERNRGNFPPRFSGRQFPNYSSELNVNALELEDSALYLCASSPAGRAPNQPQHFGDGTRLSIL.

The chain is built from TRBV30 and TRBJ2-7, with 12 bases aligning to TRBD1. Germline CDR1 reads GTSNPN; CDR2 reads SVGIG (reference sequence). J was trimmed by 7 bases and V by 5 bases; bases with no gene match: 6. This CDR3 has 13 amino acids. This CDR3 reads CAWAGQGASEQYF. DNA of the CDR3: TGTGCCTGGGCGGGACAGGGGGCGAGTGAGCAGTACTTC.

V is TRBV11-2 and J is TRBJ2-1; 7 bases map to TRBD2. Germline values: CDR1 SGHAT, CDR2 FQNNGV. CDR3 length: 14 amino acids. V trimming: 0 bases; J trimming: 15 bases; junction bases outside the gene matches: 11. Here the CDR3 reads CASSLDWAGVGPFF. As DNA, the CDR3 is TGTGCCAGCAGCTTAGATTGGGCGGGGGTCGGTCCGTTCTTC.

The chain has TRBV27 and TRBJ2-1, with 8 bases that match TRBD2. V lost 5 bases and J lost 9; bases outside the gene matches: 24. This CDR3 has 19 residues. CDR1 is MNHEY, CDR2 SMNVEV, per germline (reference sequence). CDR3 amino acids: CASSPLNPTSGKAVGEQFF. The CDR3 DNA is TGTGCCAGCAGTCCACTCAACCCAACTAGCGGTAAGGCTGTAGGTGAGCAGTTCTTC.

This chain uses TRBV18 with TRBJ1-1; TRBD1 might be the D (6 bases). V lost 6 bases to trimming and J lost 3 bases, with 17 bases between them. The germline V gene encodes CDR1 KGHSH and CDR2 LQKENI. The CDR3 extends over 15 amino acids. CDR3 loop: CASSTLDSDYTEAFF. CDR3 DNA sequence: TGTGCCAGCTCGACCCTGGACAGTGACTACACTGAAGCTTTCTTT.

A word on this clone: The sample has other DNA sequences that encode this CDR3 too. The chain recombines TRBV29-1 with TRBJ1-3; possibly TRBD1 for D (6 bases). The CDR3 is 14 amino acids. Between the trimmed V and J ends, which lost 3 bases and 4 bases, there was a span of 13 bases. Germline CDR1 reads SQVTM; CDR2 reads ANQGSEA. CDR3 in amino acids: CSVDVAGTGNTIYF. The CDR3 bases are TGCAGCGTTGATGTGGCAGGGACAGGAAACACCATATATTTT.

The chain recombines TRBV27 with TRBJ2-3; no definite D call. The CDR3 has 13 amino acids. V was pared by 4 bases and J by 0 bases, with 5 bases between. CDR1 and CDR2 (germline): MNHEY, SMNVEV (reference sequence). CDR3 region: CASSYLSTDTQYF. The CDR3 nucleotides read TGTGCCAGCAGTTATCTCAGCACAGATACGCAGTATTTT.

This clone has a handful of counts. The chain joins TRBV30 to TRBJ1-5; TRBD1 is a possible D gene (6 bases). The CDR3 totals 13 residues. Trimming removed 0 bases at V and 6 bases at J, with 9 bases between. CDR1 is GTSNPN, CDR2 SVGIG, per germline (reference sequence). The CDR3 nucleotides are TGTGCCTGGAGTGTCCAGGGGAGTCAGCCCCAGCATTTT. Encoded protein: CAWSVQGSQPQHF.

J is TRBJ2-1 and V is TRBV10-3; 8 bases are a match to TRBD1. The CDR3 extends over 12 amino acids. CDR1 ENHRY and CDR2 SYGVKD come from the germline V gene. The trim removed 10 bases at V and 8 bases at J, leaving 7 bases unmatched. The CDR3: CASGQGADEQFF. The CDR3 region has the DNA TGTGCCAGCGGACAGGGAGCGGATGAGCAGTTCTTC.